Presented here are 21 T cell receptor beta chains from one specimen sequenced in a study of metastatic and nonmetastatic thyroid tumors (dated by TCRdb to 2019 to 2021). Before undergoing thyroid surgery, none of the patients had been given any kind of treatment. The library was built by means of PCR. The instrument given in TCRdb is Illumina HiSeq 4000. The public reads were reprocessed in TCRdb via fastp at Q25 and MiXCR, keeping in-frame beta chains. In all, the sample holds around 50,000 clones, and roughly 29% of those were seen once. In total, the top ten clones hold around 15% of the sample. The sample comprised blood. The origin of the receptors is a female donor with papillary thyroid cancer or a benign thyroid nodule (not recorded which). Some clones in this sample may be carry-over from other donors' samples.

This clone showed up just a few times. The chain combines TRBV5-1 with TRBJ1-2, with 9 bases lining up with TRBD1. This CDR3 spans 15 amino acids. Trimming took 2 bases from V and 4 from J; bases not matched to a gene: 6. CDR1 and CDR2 from the germline V gene are SGHRS and YFSETQ. CDR3: CASSFSTGGSYGYTF. The CDR3 DNA reads TGCGCCAGCAGCTTCTCGACAGGGGGTTCCTATGGCTACACCTTC.

Only a few counts were recorded for this clone. This rearrangement joins TRBV28 to TRBJ1-1; D not resolved. V was pared by 8 bases and J by 1 base, with 5 bases between. CDR1 is MDHEN, CDR2 SYDVKM, per germline. There are 11 residues in the CDR3. CDR3 sequence reads: CASEGNTEAFF. Here the CDR3 DNA reads TGTGCCAGCGAGGGGAACACTGAAGCTTTCTTT.

The J gene is TRBJ1-1, the V gene TRBV12-3 or TRBV12-4; TRBD1 matches at 8 bases. The CDR3 sequence is 15 residues long. The junction had 5 bases not matched to a gene; V was cut back by 5 bases and J by 0 bases. CDR3 loop: CASSPRQGMNTEAFF. CDR3 DNA: TGTGCCAGCAGTCCGCGACAGGGGATGAACACTGAAGCTTTCTTT.

This chain links TRBV30 with TRBJ2-3; 15 bases line up with TRBD2. The germline V gene encodes CDR1 GTSNPN and CDR2 SVGIG (reference sequence). V dropped 3 bases and J dropped 5; count of bases not matched to a gene: 3. The CDR3 extends over 15 amino acids. The CDR3 loop is CAWSPGLAGGDTQYF. The CDR3 coding sequence is TGTGCCTGGAGCCCGGGACTAGCGGGAGGAGATACGCAGTATTTT.

This clone came up many times. V is TRBV28 and J is TRBJ1-6; tentative D call: TRBD1 (6 bases). Germline CDR1 MDHEN, CDR2 SYDVKM. The CDR3 consists of 13 residues. Trimming stripped 6 bases from V and 10 bases from J, with 13 bases between. The CDR3 region has the DNA TGTGCCAGCAGGAAAGCAGGGGACTCACCCCTCCACTTT. Translation: CASRKAGDSPLHF.

The chain carries TRBV5-1 and TRBJ2-7; possible D gene TRBD2, 6 bases. The CDR3 runs 14 residues. The germline V gene has CDR1 SGHRS and CDR2 YFSETQ. The ends were cut back, 4 bases at V and 0 bases at J, with 11 bases in the middle. The CDR3 here is CASSGRDFSYEQYF. The CDR3 nucleotides read TGCGCCAGCAGCGGCCGGGACTTCTCCTACGAGCAGTACTTC.

This clone was found a few times. V usage is TRBV27 and J usage is TRBJ2-7, with D perhaps TRBD1 (6 bases). CDR1 and CDR2 (germline): MNHEY, SMNVEV (reference sequence). Trimming took off 6 bases at V and 4 bases at J, with 16 bases between the two ends. This CDR3 spans 14 amino acids. The CDR3 loop reads CASSPRQASYEQYF. CDR3 bases: TGTGCCAGCAGCCCCCGACAGGCCTCTTACGAGCAGTACTTC.

This clone is deemed medium-sized. The chain has TRBV6-1 and TRBJ2-3; tentatively, D is TRBD1 (7 bases). CDR3 length equals 14 residues. Trimming left V 6 bases short and J 4 bases short, with 14 bases between. Per the germline V gene, CDR1 is MNHNS and CDR2 is SASEGT. The CDR3 sequence: CASSPTGEADTQYF. The DNA for the CDR3 is TGTGCCAGCAGCCCCACAGGGGAGGCAGATACGCAGTATTTT.

This clone has just a few counts. The rearrangement joins TRBV5-1 to TRBJ2-7; D could derive from TRBD1 or TRBD2 (5 bases each). The CDR3 is 14 residues long. The ends were cut back, 3 bases at V and 2 bases at J, with 12 bases in the middle. Germline assignment: CDR1 SGHRS and CDR2 YFSETQ. The CDR3 DNA reads as TGCGCCAGCAGCTCCCGGGACGGTGCCTACGAGCAGTACTTC. Translation gives CASSSRDGAYEQYF.

This clone turned up a few times. The rearrangement links TRBV6-1 to TRBJ2-7; D ambiguous. Germline CDR1 and CDR2: MNHNS and SASEGT. This CDR3 comprises 13 residues. Trimming removed 0 bases from V and 5 bases from J, with 8 bases in between. The CDR3 here is CASSEAGLDEQYF. The CDR3 nucleotides read TGTGCCAGCAGTGAAGCAGGGCTGGACGAGCAGTACTTC.

Only a few counts were recorded for this clone. The genes are TRBV28 and TRBJ1-1; D remains ambiguous. Germline CDR1 and CDR2: MDHEN and SYDVKM. CDR3 length: 17 residues. Deletions cut 2 bases from V and 0 bases from J, with 16 bases between. This chain's CDR3 is CASSLNPARAMNTEAFF. Here the CDR3 DNA reads TGTGCCAGCAGTTTAAATCCGGCGCGAGCTATGAACACTGAAGCTTTCTTT.

Sample share makes this clone medium-sized. The J gene is TRBJ1-2, the V gene TRBV28; no firm D call. Germline loops: CDR1 MDHEN, CDR2 SYDVKM. The CDR3 length is 11 residues. V lost 8 bases and J lost 8, with 12 bases in between. CDR3 in DNA: TGTGCCAGCGGGTCAGGATGGGGCTACACCTTC. Its protein is CASGSGWGYTF.

This chain links TRBV12-3 or TRBV12-4 with TRBJ1-4; 7 nucleotides agree with TRBD1. Trimming removed 5 bases from V and 3 bases from J; junction bases left unmatched: 6. The CDR3 runs to 15 residues. CDR3 nucleotides: TGTGCCAGCAGTCCCTGGGACAGTGCTAATGAAAAACTGTTTTTT. Amino acids: CASSPWDSANEKLFF.

The rearrangement links TRBV20-1 to TRBJ2-2, with TRBD1 matching 8 bases. CDR1 is DFQATT, CDR2 SNEGSKA, per germline (reference sequence). With 0 bases clipped from V and 2 bases from J, the junction kept 5 bases outside the gene matches. The CDR3 is 16 residues long. The CDR3 spells CSARDVGQGNTGELFF. The CDR3 coding sequence is TGCAGTGCTAGAGATGTTGGACAGGGAAACACCGGGGAGCTGTTTTTT.

The CDR3 DNA is TGTGCCAGCAGTTCCCCTAACTTATCCTACAATGAGCAGTTCTTC. This encodes CASSSPNLSYNEQFF. The chain recombines TRBV6-2 or TRBV6-3 with TRBJ2-1; no clear D. The length of the CDR3 is 15 residues. Germline loops: CDR1 MNHEY, CDR2 SVGEGT. The V and J ends lost 4 bases and 1 base respectively, with 11 bases between them.

This clone appeared a few times. The chain uses TRBV19 and TRBJ2-7; 7 bases match TRBD1. The V gene's germline CDR1 is LNHDA and CDR2 SQIVND (reference sequence). Trimming cost V 2 bases and J 1 base; bases outside gene matches: 5. The CDR3 extends over 15 amino acids. The CDR3 loop is CASSISGRGSYEQYF. As DNA, the CDR3 is TGTGCCAGTAGTATATCGGGCAGGGGGTCCTACGAGCAGTACTTC.

CDR3 DNA sequence: TGTGCCAGCAGCTCTGGGACTTCCGAAGAGACCCAGTACTTC. This encodes CASSSGTSEETQYF. V and J are TRBV9 and TRBJ2-5; D is possibly TRBD2 (6 bases). Germline V gene data show CDR1 as SGDLS and CDR2 as YYNGEE. V gave up 4 bases and J gave up 3 bases, with 13 bases separating them. The CDR3 is 14 residues long.

This clone was seen a few times. The junction shows a germline mismatch at one end, possibly a read error. The genes are TRBV27 and TRBJ2-1; D not certain. The CDR3 runs to 13 residues. Germline V CDR1 and CDR2: MNHEY, SMNVEV (reference sequence). The CDR3 bases are TGTACCAGCAGTTTAGTGGAGTACAATGAGCAGTTCTTC. Amino acids: CTSSLVEYNEQFF.

The chain recombines TRBV6-1 with TRBJ2-1; 7 bases line up with TRBD1. The CDR3 is 16 residues long. V dropped 0 bases and J dropped 7; count of bases not matched to a gene: 9. Germline V gene lookup returns CDR1 MNHNS and CDR2 SASEGT. CDR3: CASSEATITGVNEQFF. The CDR3 DNA reads as TGTGCCAGCAGTGAAGCAACGATTACAGGGGTGAATGAGCAGTTCTTC.

This clone appeared once. V and J are TRBV20-1 and TRBJ2-1; 8 bases match TRBD2. CDR3 length equals 14 residues. V gave up 5 bases and J gave up 0 bases; unmatched junction bases: 3. CDR1 DFQATT and CDR2 SNEGSKA come from the germline V gene (reference sequence). CDR3 DNA: TGCAGTGCTTCCGGGGGGGGCTCCTACAATGAGCAGTTCTTC. Translated, it gives CSASGGGSYNEQFF.

The table lists this clone with a few counts. This chain uses TRBV2 with TRBJ1-6, with a tentative D call TRBD1 (6 bases). Germline assignment: CDR1 SNHLY and CDR2 FYNNEI. V lost 1 base, J lost 9 bases, and 7 bases lay in between. This CDR3 spans 13 amino acids. CDR3 sequence (DNA): TGTGCCAGCAGTGAAGGAGGGGGTTCACCCCTCCACTTT. Protein product: CASSEGGGSPLHF.